This is a list of T cell receptor beta chains from one sample in a study of cytomegalovirus exposure and HLA in healthy donors. Profiled with immunoSEQ multiplex PCR; TCRdb holds only in-frame clones, not every one. Of about 100,000 clones in the sample, 65% to 80% were seen once. Sample: PBMCs. Every receptor here comes from a man in his forties or fifties in good health and CMV-seropositive. The CDR3 runs from the conserved cysteine through the conserved F or W. D genes are given only for firm matches. Size is omitted from some rows. Given values are once, few, many or a class for expanded clones.

>NA|TRBD2|TRBJ2-1|TRBV5-1
CASSLVGGDNEQFF
TGCGCCAGCAGCTTGGTCGGGGGGGACAATGAGCAGTTCTTC
>NA|NA|TRBJ2-5|TRBV6-1
CASSDGLGWGLETQYF
TGTGCCAGCAGTGACGGCCTGGGCTGGGGGCTCGAGACCCAGTACTTC
>NA|TRBD1|TRBJ2-7|TRBV2
CASSERQGMYEQYF
TGTGCCAGCAGTGAAAGACAGGGGATGTACGAGCAGTACTTC
>NA|TRBD2|TRBJ2-7|TRBV6-6
CASSYSPLAGLYEQYF
TGTGCCAGCAGTTACTCGCCACTAGCGGGTCTTTACGAGCAGTACTTC
>NA|NA|TRBJ2-5|TRBV5-5
CASSLRTGQETQYF
TGTGCCAGCAGCTTGAGAACGGGACAAGAGACCCAGTACTTC
>NA|TRBD1|TRBJ2-5|TRBV27
CASSWYRGETQYF
TGTGCCAGCAGTTGGTACAGGGGAGAGACCCAGTACTTC
>NA|NA|TRBJ1-2|TRBV5-6
CASSLGVEKGYTF
TGTGCCAGCAGCTTGGGCGTAGAGAAAGGCTACACCTTC
>NA|NA|TRBJ1-1|TRBV27
CASSFRGNTEAFF
TGTGCCAGCAGCTTTCGCGGCAACACTGAAGCTTTCTTT
>NA|TRBD1|TRBJ1-4|TRBV2
CASSAEGQMGEKLFF
TGTGCCAGCAGTGCAGAGGGACAGATGGGCGAAAAACTGTTTTTT
>NA|TRBD1|TRBJ1-4|TRBV14
CASSHIQGAGEKLFF
TGTGCCAGCAGCCACATACAGGGGGCGGGTGAAAAACTGTTTTTT
>NA|NA|TRBJ2-1|TRBV19
CASRSYNEQFF
TGTGCCAGTAGGAGCTACAATGAGCAGTTCTTC
>NA|NA|TRBJ2-7|TRBV14
CASSHQDGGPYEQYF
TGTGCCAGCAGCCACCAGGACGGAGGACCCTACGAGCAGTACTTC
>NA|NA|TRBJ1-5|TRBV28
CASSYRHRGRNQPQHF
TGTGCCAGCAGTTACCGACATAGGGGTCGCAATCAGCCCCAGCATTTT
>NA|NA|TRBJ1-4|TRBV2
CASSERVIGGKLFF
TGTGCCAGCAGTGAAAGGGTCATAGGGGGAAAACTGTTTTTT
>NA|NA|TRBJ2-1|TRBV20-1
CSASTRNEQFF
TGCAGTGCTTCCACTCGCAATGAGCAGTTCTTC
>NA|TRBD1|TRBJ1-5|TRBV6-1
CASRGQGGQPQHF
TGTGCCAGCAGGGGACAGGGAGGTCAGCCCCAGCATTTT
>NA|NA|TRBJ2-5|TRBV5-1
CASSLDGGGWETQYF
TGCGCCAGCAGCTTGGATGGGGGCGGATGGGAGACCCAGTACTTC
>few|NA|TRBJ2-5|TRBV9
CASSVAGYQETQYF
TGTGCCAGCAGCGTAGCAGGATACCAAGAGACCCAGTACTTC
>NA|NA|TRBJ1-5|TRBV4-1
CASSQSDRTDQPQHF
TGCGCCAGCAGCCAATCCGACAGGACCGATCAGCCCCAGCATTTT
>NA|TRBD2|TRBJ2-7|TRBV5-1
CASRPQASGSYEQYF
TGCGCCAGCAGGCCCCAGGCTAGCGGCTCCTACGAGCAGTACTTC
>NA|NA|TRBJ1-1|TRBV11-3
CASSLAPGTEAFF
TGTGCCAGCAGCTTAGCACCAGGCACTGAAGCTTTCTTT
>NA|TRBD2|TRBJ2-7|TRBV6-1
CASSEGPGLAGGYEQYF
TGTGCCAGCAGTGAAGGGCCGGGACTAGCGGGGGGTTACGAGCAGTACTTC
>NA|TRBD1|TRBJ2-6|TRBV5-1
CASSLVTGGRSGANVLTF
TGCGCCAGCAGCTTGGTGACAGGGGGCCGGTCTGGGGCCAACGTCCTGACTTTC
>NA|NA|TRBJ2-3|TRBV19
CASSGGLQADTQYF
TGTGCCAGTAGCGGGGGATTACAGGCAGATACGCAGTATTTT
>once|TRBD2|TRBJ2-7|TRBV4-1
CASSQAASGGKYEQYF
TGCGCCAGCAGCCAAGCGGCTAGCGGGGGGAAATACGAGCAGTACTTC
>few|TRBD1|TRBJ2-1|TRBV4-1
CASSQDYGQEYNEQFF
TGCGCCAGCAGCCAAGATTACGGACAGGAGTACAATGAGCAGTTCTTC
>NA|NA|TRBJ2-1|TRBV6-6
CASSLRPGNNEQFF
TGTGCCAGCAGTCTTCGCCCGGGTAACAATGAGCAGTTCTTC
>NA|NA|TRBJ2-7|TRBV5-1
CASSVRDSWDEQYF
TGCGCCAGCAGCGTACGGGACTCTTGGGACGAGCAGTACTTC
>NA|NA|TRBJ2-5|TRBV7-7
CASSLGAGLRGETQYF
TGTGCTAGCAGCTTAGGCGCAGGACTAAGAGGGGAGACCCAGTACTTC
>NA|NA|TRBJ2-3|TRBV5-1
CASSRAPTGTDTQYF
TGCGCCAGCAGCCGGGCCCCCACGGGGACAGATACGCAGTATTTT
>few|NA|TRBJ1-1|TRBV7-9
CSSSHQSPEAFF
TGTTCCAGCAGCCACCAGTCCCCTGAAGCTTTCTTT
>once|NA|TRBJ1-2|TRBV2
CASTPDKNYGYTF
TGTGCCAGCACCCCGGACAAGAACTATGGCTACACCTTC
>few|NA|TRBJ2-5|TRBV5-1
CASSGTSGRGETQYF
TGCGCCAGCAGCGGGACCTCAGGGAGGGGGGAGACCCAGTACTTC
>NA|NA|TRBJ1-5|TRBV2
CASSESDMWQPQHF
TGTGCCAGCAGTGAGAGCGATATGTGGCAGCCCCAGCATTTT
>NA|TRBD1|TRBJ2-5|TRBV7-7
CASSRTGQETQYF
TGTGCTAGCAGCAGGACAGGCCAAGAGACCCAGTACTTC
>NA|TRBD2|TRBJ2-1|TRBV7-6
CASSGERGSSYNEQFF
TGTGCCAGCAGCGGCGAGCGGGGGAGCTCCTACAATGAGCAGTTCTTC
>NA|TRBD2|TRBJ2-7|TRBV13
CASSSRRGGPRNEQYF
TGTGCCAGCAGCTCCCGACGGGGGGGGCCTCGGAATGAGCAGTACTTC
>NA|NA|TRBJ2-3|TRBV10-3
CAISGASTDTQYF
TGTGCCATCAGTGGAGCTAGCACAGATACGCAGTATTTT
>NA|NA|TRBJ1-2|TRBV11-2
CASSFNRDGYTF
TGTGCCAGCAGCTTCAACAGGGACGGCTACACCTTC
>NA|NA|TRBJ1-2|TRBV9
CASSVAGGGDYGYTF
TGTGCCAGCAGCGTAGCGGGGGGGGGCGACTATGGCTACACCTTC
>few|NA|TRBJ2-5|TRBV21-1
CASSPDREETQYF
TGTGCCAGCAGTCCCGACAGGGAAGAGACCCAGTACTTC
>few|NA|TRBJ1-5|TRBV10-2
CASSFGPGNQPQHF
NA
>few|NA|TRBJ1-3|TRBV6-5
CASSYSSGLGNTIYF
TGTGCCAGCAGTTACTCGAGCGGGCTGGGAAACACCATATATTTT
>NA|NA|TRBJ2-5|TRBV18
CASSSFEGETQYF
TGTGCCAGCTCCTCGTTTGAGGGTGAGACCCAGTACTTC
>once|NA|TRBJ1-1|TRBV6-5
CASSSGFQRTEAFF
TGTGCCAGCAGCTCAGGGTTCCAGAGAACTGAAGCTTTCTTT
>NA|NA|TRBJ2-7|TRBV6-6
CASRSQGISYEQYF
TGTGCCAGCAGGTCACAGGGTATCTCCTACGAGCAGTACTTC
>NA|TRBD2|TRBJ2-2|TRBV5-4
CASSLELAGAGGELFF
TGTGCCAGCAGCTTGGAACTAGCGGGAGCTGGAGGGGAGCTGTTTTTT
>NA|TRBD1|TRBJ1-6|TRBV13
CASSLGGGQGNSPLHF
TGTGCCAGCAGCTTAGGGGGGGGACAGGGGAATTCACCCCTCCACTTT
>once|TRBD2|TRBJ2-7|TRBV28
CASTIYSGTSGEQYF
TGTGCCAGCACCATATACTCCGGGACTAGCGGCGAGCAGTACTTC
>NA|TRBD1|TRBJ2-3|TRBV7-2
CASSLGRDRNTDTQYF
TGTGCCAGCAGCTTAGGCCGGGACAGGAATACAGATACGCAGTATTTT
>NA|NA|TRBJ2-7|TRBV7-9
CASNGGRGMYEQYF
TGTGCCAGCAACGGAGGCAGGGGTATGTACGAGCAGTACTTC
>NA|TRBD1|TRBJ2-7|TRBV6-5
CASSYGQGRTYEQYF
TGTGCCAGCAGTTACGGACAGGGAAGGACCTACGAGCAGTACTTC
>NA|NA|TRBJ2-1|TRBV5-1
CASSTPGGSYNEQFF
TGCGCCAGCAGCACCCCGGGTGGTTCCTACAATGAGCAGTTCTTC